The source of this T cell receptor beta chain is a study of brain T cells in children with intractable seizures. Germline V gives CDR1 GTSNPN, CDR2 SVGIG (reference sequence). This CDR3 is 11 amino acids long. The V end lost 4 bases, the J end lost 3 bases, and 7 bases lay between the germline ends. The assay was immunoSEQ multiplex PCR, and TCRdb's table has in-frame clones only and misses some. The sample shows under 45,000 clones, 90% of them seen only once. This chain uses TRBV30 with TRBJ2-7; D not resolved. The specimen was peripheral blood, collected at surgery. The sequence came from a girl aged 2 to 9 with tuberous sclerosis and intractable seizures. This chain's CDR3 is CAWKKYYEQYF. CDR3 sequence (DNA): TGTGCCTGGAAGAAGTACTACGAGCAGTACTTC.